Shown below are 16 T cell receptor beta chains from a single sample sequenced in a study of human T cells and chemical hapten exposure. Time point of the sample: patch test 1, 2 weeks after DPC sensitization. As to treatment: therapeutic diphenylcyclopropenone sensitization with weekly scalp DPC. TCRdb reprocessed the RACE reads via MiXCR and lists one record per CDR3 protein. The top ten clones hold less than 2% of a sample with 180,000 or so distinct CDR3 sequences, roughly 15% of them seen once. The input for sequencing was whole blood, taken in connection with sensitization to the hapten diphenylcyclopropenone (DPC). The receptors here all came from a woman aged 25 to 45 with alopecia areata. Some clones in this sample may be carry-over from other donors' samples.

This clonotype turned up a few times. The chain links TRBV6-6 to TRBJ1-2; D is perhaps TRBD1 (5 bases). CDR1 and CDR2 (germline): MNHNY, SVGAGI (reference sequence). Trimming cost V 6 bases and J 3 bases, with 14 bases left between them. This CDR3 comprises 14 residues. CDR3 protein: CASSPGSRDYGYTF. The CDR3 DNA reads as TGTGCCAGCAGCCCAGGGTCGCGTGACTATGGCTACACCTTC.

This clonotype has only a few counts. In DNA form, the CDR3 reads TGTGCCAGCAGCAAACGACAGGGTCTCCTCCACTTT. Translation gives CASSKRQGLLHF. The rearrangement links TRBV3-1 to TRBJ1-6; 7 bases align to TRBD1. J lost 15 bases, V lost 5 bases, and 7 bases had no gene match. The CDR3 runs to 12 residues. Looked up from germline, CDR1 is LGHDT and CDR2 is YNNKEL (reference sequence).

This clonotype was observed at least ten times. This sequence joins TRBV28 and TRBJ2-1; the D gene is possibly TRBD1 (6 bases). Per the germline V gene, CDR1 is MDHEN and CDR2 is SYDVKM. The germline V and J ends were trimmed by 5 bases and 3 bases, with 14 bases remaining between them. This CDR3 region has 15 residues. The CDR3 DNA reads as TGTGCCAGCAGTCTTGACAACAGGGACTACAATGAGCAGTTCTTC. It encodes CASSLDNRDYNEQFF. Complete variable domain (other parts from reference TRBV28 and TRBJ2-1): DVKVTQSSRYLVKRTGEKVFLECVQDMDHENMFWYRQDPGLGLRLIYFSYDVKMKEKGDIPEGYSVSREKKERFSLILESASTNQTSMYLCASSLDNRDYNEQFFGPGTRLTVL.

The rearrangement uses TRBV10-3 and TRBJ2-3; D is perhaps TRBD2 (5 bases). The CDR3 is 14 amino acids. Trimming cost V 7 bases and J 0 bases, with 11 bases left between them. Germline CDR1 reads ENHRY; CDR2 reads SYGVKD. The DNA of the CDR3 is TGTGCCATCAAGCTAGCTACTAGCACAGATACGCAGTATTTT. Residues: CAIKLATSTDTQYF.

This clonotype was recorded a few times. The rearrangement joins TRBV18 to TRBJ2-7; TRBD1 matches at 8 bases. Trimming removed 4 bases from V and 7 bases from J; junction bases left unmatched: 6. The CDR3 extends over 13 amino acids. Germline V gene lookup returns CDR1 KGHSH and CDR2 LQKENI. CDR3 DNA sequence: TGTGCCAGCTCACAGGGACAGGATGGTGAGCAGTACTTC. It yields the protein CASSQGQDGEQYF.

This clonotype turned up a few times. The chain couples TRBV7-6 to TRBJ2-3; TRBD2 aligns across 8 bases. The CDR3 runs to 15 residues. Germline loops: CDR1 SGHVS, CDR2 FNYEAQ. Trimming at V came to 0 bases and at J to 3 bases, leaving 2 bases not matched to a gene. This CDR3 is CASSLAASGTDTQYF. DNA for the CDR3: TGTGCCAGCAGCTTAGCGGCTAGCGGGACAGATACGCAGTATTTT.

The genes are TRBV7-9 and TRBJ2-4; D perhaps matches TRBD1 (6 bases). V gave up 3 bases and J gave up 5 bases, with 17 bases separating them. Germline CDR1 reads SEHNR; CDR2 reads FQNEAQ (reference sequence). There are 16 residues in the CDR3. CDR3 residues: CASSLVQGIGENIQYF. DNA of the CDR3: TGTGCCAGCAGCTTGGTTCAGGGGATAGGGGAAAACATTCAGTACTTC.

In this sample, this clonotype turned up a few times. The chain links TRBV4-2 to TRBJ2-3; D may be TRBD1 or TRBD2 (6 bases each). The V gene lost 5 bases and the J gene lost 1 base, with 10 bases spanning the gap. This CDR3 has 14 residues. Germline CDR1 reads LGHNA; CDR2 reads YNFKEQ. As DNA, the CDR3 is TGTGCCAGCAGCGATCGGGGGCGCACAGATACGCAGTATTTT. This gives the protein CASSDRGRTDTQYF.

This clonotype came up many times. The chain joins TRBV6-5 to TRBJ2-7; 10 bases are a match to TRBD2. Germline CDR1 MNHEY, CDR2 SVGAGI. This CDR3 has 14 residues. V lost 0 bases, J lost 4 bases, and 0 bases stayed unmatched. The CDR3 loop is CASSYSTSGYEQYF. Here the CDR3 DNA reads TGTGCCAGCAGTTACTCGACTAGCGGGTACGAGCAGTACTTC.

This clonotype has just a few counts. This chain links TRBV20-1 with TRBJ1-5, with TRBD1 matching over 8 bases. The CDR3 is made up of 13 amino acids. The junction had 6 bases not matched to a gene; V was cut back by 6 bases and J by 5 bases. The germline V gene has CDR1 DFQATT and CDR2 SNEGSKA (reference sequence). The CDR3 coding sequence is TGCAGTGCGCCCGACAGGGGCTATCAGCCCCAGCATTTT. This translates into CSAPDRGYQPQHF.

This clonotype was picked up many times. The CDR3 region is CASSSGLEGRNYGYTF. The CDR3 nucleotides read TGTGCCAGCAGTTCGGGGTTAGAGGGTCGAAACTATGGCTACACCTTC. The chain couples TRBV28 to TRBJ1-2; D is unresolved. CDR3 size: 16 residues. Germline CDR1 is MDHEN and CDR2 is SYDVKM. V lost 4 bases to trimming and J lost 2 bases, with 17 bases between them.

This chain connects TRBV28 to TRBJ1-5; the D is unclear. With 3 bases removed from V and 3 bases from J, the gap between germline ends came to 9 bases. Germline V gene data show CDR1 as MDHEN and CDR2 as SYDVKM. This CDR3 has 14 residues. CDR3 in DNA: TGTGCCAGCAGTTTGGAGGGTTACAATCAGCCCCAGCATTTT. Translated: CASSLEGYNQPQHF.

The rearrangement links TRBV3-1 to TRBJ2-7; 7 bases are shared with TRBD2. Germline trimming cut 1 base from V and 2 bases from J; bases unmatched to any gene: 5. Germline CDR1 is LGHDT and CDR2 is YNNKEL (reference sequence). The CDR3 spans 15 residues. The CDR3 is CASSQGLAVTYEQYF. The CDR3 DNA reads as TGTGCCAGCAGCCAAGGGCTAGCGGTCACCTACGAGCAGTACTTC.

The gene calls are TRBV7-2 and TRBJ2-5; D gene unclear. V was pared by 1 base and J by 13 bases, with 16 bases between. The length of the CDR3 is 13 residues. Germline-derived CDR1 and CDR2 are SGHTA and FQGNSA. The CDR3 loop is CASSLDSTAPGYF. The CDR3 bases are TGTGCCAGCAGCTTAGACAGCACGGCCCCCGGGTACTTC.

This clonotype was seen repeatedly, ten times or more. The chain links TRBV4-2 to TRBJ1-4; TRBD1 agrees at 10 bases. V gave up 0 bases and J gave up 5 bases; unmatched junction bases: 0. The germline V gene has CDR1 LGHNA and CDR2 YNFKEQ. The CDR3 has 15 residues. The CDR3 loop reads CASSQEGQGNEKLFF. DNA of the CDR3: TGTGCCAGCAGCCAAGAGGGACAGGGGAATGAAAAACTGTTTTTT.

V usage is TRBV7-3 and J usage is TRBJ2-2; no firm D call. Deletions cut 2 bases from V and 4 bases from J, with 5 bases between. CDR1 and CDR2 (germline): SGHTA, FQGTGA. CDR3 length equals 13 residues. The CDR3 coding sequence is TGTGCCAGCAGCTTATCCCCCACCGGGGAGCTGTTTTTT. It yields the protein CASSLSPTGELFF.